This TCR beta chain was identified in a study of shared clonotypes between healthy human individuals. CDR1 and CDR2 (germline): WSHSY, SAAADI. CDR3 length: 17 amino acids. Trimming left V 2 bases short and J 1 base short, with 17 bases between. Study outcomes and limitations: Despite large depth, rarefaction showed incomplete sorted-subset sequencing. Naive CD4 clonotypes were shared across a handful of donors at about 5.3%.

Some clones are missing from TCRdb's copy, which holds only in-frame ones; the method was immunoSEQ multiplex PCR. The data hold approximately 400,000 clones, with around 96% observed a single time. To note about this clone: Its antigen is still unknown.

Sequenced: memory CD8+ T cells sorted from blood. Indicated subset: CD45RO+ cells pooled with CCR7-negative TemRA cells. The sequence was obtained from a man under 40 in good health. This chain connects TRBV10-2 to TRBJ1-1; D perhaps matches TRBD1 (5 bases). The CDR3 is CASSERGGPTGNTEAFF. CDR3 coding DNA: TGCGCCAGCAGTGAGCGTGGGGGACCTACCGGGAACACTGAAGCTTTCTTT.